The source of this TCR beta chain is a study of blood T cells in healthy people across ages. V lost 5 bases, J lost 7 bases, and 12 bases stayed unmatched. The CDR3 covers 15 residues. CDR1 and CDR2 from the germline V gene are SGHTA and FQGNSA. Study observations and caveats: PBMC samples, being unsorted, prevented any conclusive comparison of naive and antigen-experienced cells.

For the second PCR, which ran for about 6 to 11 cycles, a sample-barcoded 5' primer and a J-beta primer mix were used. The authors tagged each cDNA molecule using a template-switch adaptor with 12 random nucleotides. MiXCR was run by TCRdb on the 5' RACE reads, yielding one entry per CDR3 protein. This table has 1.8 million or so distinct CDR3 sequences, roughly two fifths appearing once. This clonotype was detected many times. As yet, its antigen is unknown. The authors isolated at least 6 million PBMCs per sample. The V call is TRBV7-2, the J call TRBJ1-2; 8 positions match TRBD1. This clonotype was sampled from a human donor in good health. Sequencing was done on a sample of blood. CDR3 sequence: CASSERQGPSSGYTF. For the CDR3, the DNA is TGTGCCAGCAGCGAACGACAGGGGCCCTCCAGTGGCTACACCTTC.